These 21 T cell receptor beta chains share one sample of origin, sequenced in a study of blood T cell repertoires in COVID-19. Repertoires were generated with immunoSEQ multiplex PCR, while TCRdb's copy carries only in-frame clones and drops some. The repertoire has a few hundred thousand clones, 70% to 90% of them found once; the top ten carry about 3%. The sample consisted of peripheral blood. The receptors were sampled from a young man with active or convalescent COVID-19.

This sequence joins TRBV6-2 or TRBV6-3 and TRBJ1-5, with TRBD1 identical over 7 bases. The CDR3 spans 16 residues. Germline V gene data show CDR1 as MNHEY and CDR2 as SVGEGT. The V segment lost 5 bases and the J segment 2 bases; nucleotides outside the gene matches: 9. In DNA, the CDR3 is TGTGCCAGCAGTACTTGGACAGGTTTCGGCAATCAGCCCCAGCATTTT. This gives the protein CASSTWTGFGNQPQHF.

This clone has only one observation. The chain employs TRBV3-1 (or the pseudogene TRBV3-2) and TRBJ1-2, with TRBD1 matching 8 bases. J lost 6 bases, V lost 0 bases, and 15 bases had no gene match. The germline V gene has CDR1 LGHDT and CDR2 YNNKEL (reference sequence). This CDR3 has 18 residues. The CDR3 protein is CASSQDPGWTGMRDGYTF. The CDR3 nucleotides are TGTGCCAGCAGCCAAGATCCGGGCTGGACAGGGATGCGGGATGGCTACACCTTC.

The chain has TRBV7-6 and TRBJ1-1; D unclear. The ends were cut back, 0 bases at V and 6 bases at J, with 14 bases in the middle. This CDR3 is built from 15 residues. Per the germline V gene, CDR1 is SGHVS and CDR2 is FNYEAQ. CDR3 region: CASSLAAFPTAEAFF. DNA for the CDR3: TGTGCCAGCAGCTTAGCGGCCTTCCCCACCGCTGAAGCTTTCTTT.

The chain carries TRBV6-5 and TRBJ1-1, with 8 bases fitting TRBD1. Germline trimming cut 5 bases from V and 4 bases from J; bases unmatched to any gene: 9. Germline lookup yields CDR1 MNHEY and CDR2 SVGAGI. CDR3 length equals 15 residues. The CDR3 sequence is CASSLTRTGGTEAFF. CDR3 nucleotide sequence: TGTGCCAGCAGTCTCACCCGCACAGGGGGCACTGAAGCTTTCTTT.

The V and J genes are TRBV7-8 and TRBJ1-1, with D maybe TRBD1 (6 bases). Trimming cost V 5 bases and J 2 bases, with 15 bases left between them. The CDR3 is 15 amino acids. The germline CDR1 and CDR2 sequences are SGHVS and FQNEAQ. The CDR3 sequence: CASSPPGTINTEAFF. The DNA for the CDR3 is TGTGCCAGCAGCCCCCCCGGGACAATAAACACTGAAGCTTTCTTT.

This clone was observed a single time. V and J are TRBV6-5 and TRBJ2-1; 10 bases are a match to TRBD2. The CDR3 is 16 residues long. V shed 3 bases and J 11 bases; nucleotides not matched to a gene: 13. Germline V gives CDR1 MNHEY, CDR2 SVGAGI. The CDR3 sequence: CASSYVGLAVRNQQFF. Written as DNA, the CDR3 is TGTGCCAGCAGTTATGTCGGACTAGCGGTGCGAAATCAGCAGTTCTTC.

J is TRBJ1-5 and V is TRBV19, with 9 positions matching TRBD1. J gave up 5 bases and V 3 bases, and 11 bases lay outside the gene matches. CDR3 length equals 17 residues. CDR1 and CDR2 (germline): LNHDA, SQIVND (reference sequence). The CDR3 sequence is CASSIHFTQGADQPQHF. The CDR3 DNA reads TGTGCCAGTAGTATTCATTTTACACAGGGGGCTGATCAGCCCCAGCATTTT.

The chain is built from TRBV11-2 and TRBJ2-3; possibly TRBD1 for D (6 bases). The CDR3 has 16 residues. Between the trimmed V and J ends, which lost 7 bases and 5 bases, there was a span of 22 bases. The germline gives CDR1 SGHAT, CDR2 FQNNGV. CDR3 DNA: TGTGCCAGCACCCACCCGGTCGGACAGAACCAAGATACGCAGTATTTT. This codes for CASTHPVGQNQDTQYF.

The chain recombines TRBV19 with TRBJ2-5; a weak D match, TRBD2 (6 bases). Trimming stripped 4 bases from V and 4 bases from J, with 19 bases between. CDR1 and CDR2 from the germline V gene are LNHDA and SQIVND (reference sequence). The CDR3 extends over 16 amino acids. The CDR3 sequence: CASSTAGSLSGETQYF. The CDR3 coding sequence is TGTGCCAGTAGTACGGCGGGATCGTTATCGGGAGAGACCCAGTACTTC.

CDR3 in DNA: TGTGCCAGCAGCCCTAAGGCGGCAGGGCTATATTCACCCCTCCACTTT. Translation: CASSPKAAGLYSPLHF. The chain employs TRBV7-2 and TRBJ1-6; D perhaps matches TRBD1 (5 bases). Germline loops: CDR1 SGHTA, CDR2 FQGNSA. Trimming pared 5 bases from V and 8 bases from J, leaving 19 bases between. The CDR3 contains 16 residues.

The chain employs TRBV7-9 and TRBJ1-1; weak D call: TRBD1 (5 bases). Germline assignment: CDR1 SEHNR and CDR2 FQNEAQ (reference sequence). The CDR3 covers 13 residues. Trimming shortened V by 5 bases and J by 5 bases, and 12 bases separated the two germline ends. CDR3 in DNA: TGTGCCAGCAGCCCAGGGCAGTGGACTGAAGCTTTCTTT. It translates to CASSPGQWTEAFF.

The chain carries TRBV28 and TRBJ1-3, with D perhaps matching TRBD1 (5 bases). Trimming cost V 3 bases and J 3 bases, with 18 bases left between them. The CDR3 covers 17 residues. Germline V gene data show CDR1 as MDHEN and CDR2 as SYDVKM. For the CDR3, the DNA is TGTGCCAGCAGTTTTACCCTTGGGGGACTAATTGGAAACACCATATATTTT. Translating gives CASSFTLGGLIGNTIYF. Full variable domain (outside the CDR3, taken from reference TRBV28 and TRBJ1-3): DVKVTQSSRYLVKRTGEKVFLECVQDMDHENMFWYRQDPGLGLRLIYFSYDVKMKEKGDIPEGYSVSREKKERFSLILESASTNQTSMYLCASSFTLGGLIGNTIYFGEGSWLTVV.

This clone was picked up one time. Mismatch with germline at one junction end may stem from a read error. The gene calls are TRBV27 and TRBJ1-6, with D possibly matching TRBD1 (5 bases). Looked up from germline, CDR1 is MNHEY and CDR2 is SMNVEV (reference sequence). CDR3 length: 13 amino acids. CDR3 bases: TGTGCCACCAGTAGACAGTATAATTCACCCCTCCACTTT. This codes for CATSRQYNSPLHF.

The CDR3 nucleotides read TGTGCCAGCAGAGACAGGGGGGATCAGCCCCAGCATTTT. The encoded protein is CASRDRGDQPQHF. This chain links TRBV6-6 with TRBJ1-5; 9 bases map to TRBD1. J was trimmed by 5 bases and V by 6 bases; bases with no gene match: 2. There are 13 residues in the CDR3. Per germline, CDR1 MNHNY and CDR2 SVGAGI (reference sequence).

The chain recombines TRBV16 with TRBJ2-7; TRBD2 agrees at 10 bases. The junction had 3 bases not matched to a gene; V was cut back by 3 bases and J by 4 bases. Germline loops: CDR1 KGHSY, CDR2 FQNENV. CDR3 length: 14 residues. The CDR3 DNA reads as TGTGCCAGCAGCCACGGGACTAGCGTTTACGAGCAGTACTTC. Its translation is CASSHGTSVYEQYF.

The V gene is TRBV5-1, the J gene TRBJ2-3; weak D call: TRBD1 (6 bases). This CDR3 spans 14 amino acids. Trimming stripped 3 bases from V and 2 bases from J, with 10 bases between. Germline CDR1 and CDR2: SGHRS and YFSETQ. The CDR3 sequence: CASSSDSFTDTQYF. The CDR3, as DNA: TGCGCCAGCAGCTCGGACAGCTTCACAGATACGCAGTATTTT.

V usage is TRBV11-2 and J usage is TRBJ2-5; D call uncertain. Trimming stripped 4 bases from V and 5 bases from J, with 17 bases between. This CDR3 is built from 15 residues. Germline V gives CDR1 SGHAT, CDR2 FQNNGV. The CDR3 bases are TGTGCCAGCAGCTCCAAAGCTAGTTTAGGCGAGACCCAGTACTTC. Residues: CASSSKASLGETQYF.

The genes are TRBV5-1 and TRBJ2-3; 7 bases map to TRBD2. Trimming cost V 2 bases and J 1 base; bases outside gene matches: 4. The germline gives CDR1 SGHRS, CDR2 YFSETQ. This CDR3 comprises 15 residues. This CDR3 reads CASSFPGGGTDTQYF. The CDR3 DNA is TGCGCCAGCAGCTTTCCGGGAGGTGGCACAGATACGCAGTATTTT.

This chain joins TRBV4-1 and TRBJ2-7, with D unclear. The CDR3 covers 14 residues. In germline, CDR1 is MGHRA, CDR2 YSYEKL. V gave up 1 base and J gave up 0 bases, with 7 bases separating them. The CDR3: CASSQGRFSYEQYF. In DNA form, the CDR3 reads TGCGCCAGCAGCCAAGGTCGGTTCTCCTACGAGCAGTACTTC.

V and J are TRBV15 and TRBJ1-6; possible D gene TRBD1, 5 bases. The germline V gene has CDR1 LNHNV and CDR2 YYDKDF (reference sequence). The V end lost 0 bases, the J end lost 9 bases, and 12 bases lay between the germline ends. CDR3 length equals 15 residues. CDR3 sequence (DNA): TGTGCCACCAGCAGAGATGTAGGGGCTGGTTCACCCCTCCACTTT. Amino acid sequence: CATSRDVGAGSPLHF.

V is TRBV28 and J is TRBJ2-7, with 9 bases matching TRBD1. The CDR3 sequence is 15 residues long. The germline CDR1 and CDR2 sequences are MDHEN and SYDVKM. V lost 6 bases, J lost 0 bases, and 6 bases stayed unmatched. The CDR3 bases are TGTGCCAGCAGAAGGGGACAGGGCTACTCCTACGAGCAGTACTTC. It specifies CASRRGQGYSYEQYF. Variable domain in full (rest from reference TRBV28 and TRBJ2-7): DVKVTQSSRYLVKRTGEKVFLECVQDMDHENMFWYRQDPGLGLRLIYFSYDVKMKEKGDIPEGYSVSREKKERFSLILESASTNQTSMYLCASRRGQGYSYEQYFGPGTRLTVT.